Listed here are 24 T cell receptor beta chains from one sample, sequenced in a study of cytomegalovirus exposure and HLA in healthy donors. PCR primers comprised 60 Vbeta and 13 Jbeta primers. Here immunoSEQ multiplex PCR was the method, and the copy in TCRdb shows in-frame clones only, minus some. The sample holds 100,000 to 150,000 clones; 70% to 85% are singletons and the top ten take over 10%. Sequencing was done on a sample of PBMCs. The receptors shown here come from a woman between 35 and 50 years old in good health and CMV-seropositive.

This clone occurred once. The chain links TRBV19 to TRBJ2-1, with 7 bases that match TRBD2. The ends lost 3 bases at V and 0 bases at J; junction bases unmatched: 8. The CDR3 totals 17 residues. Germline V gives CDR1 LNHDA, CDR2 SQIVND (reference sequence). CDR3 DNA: TGTGCCAGTAGTATGGTTAGCGGGTCGAGCTCCTACAATGAGCAGTTCTTC. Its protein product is CASSMVSGSSSYNEQFF.

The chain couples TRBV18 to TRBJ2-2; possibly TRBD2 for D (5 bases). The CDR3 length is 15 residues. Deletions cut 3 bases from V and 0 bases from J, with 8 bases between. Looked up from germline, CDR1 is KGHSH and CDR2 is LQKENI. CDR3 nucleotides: TGTGCCAGCTCACCCGGAGGCTCGAACACCGGGGAGCTGTTTTTT. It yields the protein CASSPGGSNTGELFF. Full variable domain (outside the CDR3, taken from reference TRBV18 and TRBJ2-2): NAGVMQNPRHLVRRRGQEARLRCSPMKGHSHVYWYRQLPEEGLKFMVYLQKENIIDESGMPKERFSAEFPKEGPSILRIQQVVRGDSAAYFCASSPGGSNTGELFFGEGSRLTVL.

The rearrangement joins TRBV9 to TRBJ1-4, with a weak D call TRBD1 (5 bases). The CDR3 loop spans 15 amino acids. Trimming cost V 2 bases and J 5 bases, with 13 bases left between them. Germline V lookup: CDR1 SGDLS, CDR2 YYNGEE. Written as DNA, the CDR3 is TGTGCCAGCAGCGTCTCCTGGGGGAGGAATGAAAAACTGTTTTTT. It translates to CASSVSWGRNEKLFF.

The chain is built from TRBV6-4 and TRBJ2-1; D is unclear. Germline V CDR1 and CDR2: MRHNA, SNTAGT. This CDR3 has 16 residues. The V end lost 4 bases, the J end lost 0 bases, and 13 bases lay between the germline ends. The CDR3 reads CASSASVKSSYNEQFF. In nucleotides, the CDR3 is TGTGCCAGCAGTGCCTCAGTCAAGAGCTCCTACAATGAGCAGTTCTTC.

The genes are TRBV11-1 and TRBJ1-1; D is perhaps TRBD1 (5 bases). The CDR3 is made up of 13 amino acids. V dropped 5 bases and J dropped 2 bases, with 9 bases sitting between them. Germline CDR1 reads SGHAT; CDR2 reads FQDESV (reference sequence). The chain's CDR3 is CASSKTANTEAFF. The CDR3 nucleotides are TGTGCCAGCAGCAAGACAGCTAACACTGAAGCTTTCTTT.

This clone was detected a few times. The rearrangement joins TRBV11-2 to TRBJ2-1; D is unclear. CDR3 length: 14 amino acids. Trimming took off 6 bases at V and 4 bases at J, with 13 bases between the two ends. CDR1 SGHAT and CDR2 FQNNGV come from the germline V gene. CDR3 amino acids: CASSISLVYNEQFF. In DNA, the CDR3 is TGTGCCAGCAGTATTTCCCTAGTGTACAATGAGCAGTTCTTC.

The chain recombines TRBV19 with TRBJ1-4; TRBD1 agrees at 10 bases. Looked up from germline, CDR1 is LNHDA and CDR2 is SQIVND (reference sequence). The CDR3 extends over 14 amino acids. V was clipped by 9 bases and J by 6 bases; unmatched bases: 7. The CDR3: CASKTGGSDEKLFF. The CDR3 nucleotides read TGTGCCAGCAAGACAGGGGGCTCGGATGAAAAACTGTTTTTT. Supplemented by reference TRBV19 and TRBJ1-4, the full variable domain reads DGGITQSPKYLFRKEGQNVTLSCEQNLNHDAMYWYRQDPGQGLRLIYYSQIVNDFQKGDIAEGYSVSREKKESFPLTVTSAQKNPTAFYLCASKTGGSDEKLFFGSGTQLSVL.

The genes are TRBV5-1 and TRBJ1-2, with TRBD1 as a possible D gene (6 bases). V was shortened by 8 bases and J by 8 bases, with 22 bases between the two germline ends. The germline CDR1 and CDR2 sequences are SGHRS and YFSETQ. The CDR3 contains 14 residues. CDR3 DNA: TGCGCCAGTAAGACAGGCTACCGTTTGGAGGGCTACACCTTC. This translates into CASKTGYRLEGYTF.

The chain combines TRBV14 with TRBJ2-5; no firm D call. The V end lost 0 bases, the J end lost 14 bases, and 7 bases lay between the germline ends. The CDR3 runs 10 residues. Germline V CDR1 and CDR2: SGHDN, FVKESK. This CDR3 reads CASSQDRLYF. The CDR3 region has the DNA TGTGCCAGCAGCCAAGATCGACTTTACTTC.

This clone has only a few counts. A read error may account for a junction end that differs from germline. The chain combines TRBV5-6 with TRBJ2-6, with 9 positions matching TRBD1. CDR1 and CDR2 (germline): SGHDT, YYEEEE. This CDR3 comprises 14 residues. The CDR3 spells CASSFRTGDNVLTF. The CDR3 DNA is TGTGCCAGCAGCTTCAGGACAGGGGACAACGTCCTGACTTTC. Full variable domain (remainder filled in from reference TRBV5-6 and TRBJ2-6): DAGVTQSPTHLIKTRGQQVTLRCSPKSGHDTVSWYQQALGQGPQFIFQYYEEEERQRGNFPDRFSGHQFPNYSSELNVNALLLGDSALYLCASSFRTGDNVLTFGAGSRLTVL.

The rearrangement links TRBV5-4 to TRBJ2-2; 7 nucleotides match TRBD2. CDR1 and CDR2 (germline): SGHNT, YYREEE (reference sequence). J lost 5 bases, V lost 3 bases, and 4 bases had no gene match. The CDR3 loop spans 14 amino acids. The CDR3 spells CASSSRGRTGELFF. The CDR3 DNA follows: TGTGCCAGCAGCTCCCGCGGGAGAACCGGGGAGCTGTTTTTT.

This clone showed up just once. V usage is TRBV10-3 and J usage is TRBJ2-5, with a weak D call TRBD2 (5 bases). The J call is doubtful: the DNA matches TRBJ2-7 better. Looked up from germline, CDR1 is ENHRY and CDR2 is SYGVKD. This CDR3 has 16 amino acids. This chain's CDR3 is CAISDPYPSSSYEQYF. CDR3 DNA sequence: TGTGCCATCAGTGATCCTTACCCTAGCAGCTCCTACGAGCAGTACTTC.

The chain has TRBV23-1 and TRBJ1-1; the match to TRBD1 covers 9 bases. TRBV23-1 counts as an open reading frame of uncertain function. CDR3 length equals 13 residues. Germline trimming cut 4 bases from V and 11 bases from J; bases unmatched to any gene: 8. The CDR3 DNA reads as TGCGCCAGCAGTCGCCGGGACAGGGAGGAGGCTTTCTTT. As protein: CASSRRDREEAFF.

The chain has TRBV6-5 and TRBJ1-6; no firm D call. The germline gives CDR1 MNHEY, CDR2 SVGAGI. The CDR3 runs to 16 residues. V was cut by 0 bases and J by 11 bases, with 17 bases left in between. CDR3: CASSYSGVPGVAPLHF. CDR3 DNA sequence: TGTGCCAGCAGTTACTCCGGTGTCCCAGGTGTAGCACCCCTCCACTTT.

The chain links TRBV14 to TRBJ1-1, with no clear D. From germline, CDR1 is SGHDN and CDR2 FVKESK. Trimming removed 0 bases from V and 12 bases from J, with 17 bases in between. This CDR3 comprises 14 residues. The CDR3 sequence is CASSQDWEGRETFF. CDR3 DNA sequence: TGTGCCAGCAGCCAAGATTGGGAGGGTCGGGAAACTTTCTTT.

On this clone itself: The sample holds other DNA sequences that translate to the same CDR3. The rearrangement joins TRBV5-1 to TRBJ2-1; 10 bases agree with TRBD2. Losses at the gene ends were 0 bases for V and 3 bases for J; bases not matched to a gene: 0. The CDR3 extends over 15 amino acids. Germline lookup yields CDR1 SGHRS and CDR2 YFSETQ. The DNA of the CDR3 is TGCGCCAGCAGCTTGGGACTAGCGGGCTACAATGAGCAGTTCTTC. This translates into CASSLGLAGYNEQFF.

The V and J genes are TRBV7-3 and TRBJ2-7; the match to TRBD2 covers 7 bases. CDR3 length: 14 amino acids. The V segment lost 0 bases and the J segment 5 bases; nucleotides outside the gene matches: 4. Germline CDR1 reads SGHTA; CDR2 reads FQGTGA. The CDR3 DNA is TGTGCCAGCAGCTTAACGGGAGGGCCCGACGAGCAGTACTTC. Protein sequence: CASSLTGGPDEQYF.

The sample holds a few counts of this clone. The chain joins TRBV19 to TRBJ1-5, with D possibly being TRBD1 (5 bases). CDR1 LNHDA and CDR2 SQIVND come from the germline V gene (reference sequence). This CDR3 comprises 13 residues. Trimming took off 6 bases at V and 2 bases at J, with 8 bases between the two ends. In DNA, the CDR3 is TGTGCCAGTAGCAAACAGGGCAATCAGCCCCAGCATTTT. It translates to CASSKQGNQPQHF. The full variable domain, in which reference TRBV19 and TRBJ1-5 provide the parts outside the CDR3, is DGGITQSPKYLFRKEGQNVTLSCEQNLNHDAMYWYRQDPGQGLRLIYYSQIVNDFQKGDIAEGYSVSREKKESFPLTVTSAQKNPTAFYLCASSKQGNQPQHFGDGTRLSIL.

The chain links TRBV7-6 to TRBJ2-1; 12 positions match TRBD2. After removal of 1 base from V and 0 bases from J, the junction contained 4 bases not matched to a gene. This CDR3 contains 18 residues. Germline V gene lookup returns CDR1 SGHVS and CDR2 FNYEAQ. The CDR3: CASSLGVTSGSSYNEQFF. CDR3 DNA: TGTGCCAGCAGCTTAGGGGTGACTAGCGGGAGCTCCTACAATGAGCAGTTCTTC.

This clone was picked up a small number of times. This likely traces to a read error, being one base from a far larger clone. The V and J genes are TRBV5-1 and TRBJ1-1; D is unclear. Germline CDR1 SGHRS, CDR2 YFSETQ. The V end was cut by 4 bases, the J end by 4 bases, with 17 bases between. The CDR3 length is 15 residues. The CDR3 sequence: CASSRYIGTGTEAFF. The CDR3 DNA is TGCGCCAGCAGCCGCTACATCGGCACGGGCACTGAAGCTTTCTTT. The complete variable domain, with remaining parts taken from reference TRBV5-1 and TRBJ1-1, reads KAGVTQTPRYLIKTRGQQVTLSCSPISGHRSVSWYQQTPGQGLQFLFEYFSETQRNKGNFPGRFSGRQFSNSRSEMNVSTLELGDSALYLCASSRYIGTGTEAFFGQGTRLTVV.

The CDR3 sequence: CASSLRRSGSDRETQYF. The DNA for the CDR3 is TGTGCCAGCAGTTTAAGGCGTAGCGGGAGTGATAGAGAGACCCAGTACTTC. The rearrangement uses TRBV28 and TRBJ2-5; 9 positions agree with TRBD2. After removal of 2 bases from V and 4 bases from J, the junction contained 11 bases not matched to a gene. The CDR3 is 17 amino acids. From germline, CDR1 is MDHEN and CDR2 SYDVKM.

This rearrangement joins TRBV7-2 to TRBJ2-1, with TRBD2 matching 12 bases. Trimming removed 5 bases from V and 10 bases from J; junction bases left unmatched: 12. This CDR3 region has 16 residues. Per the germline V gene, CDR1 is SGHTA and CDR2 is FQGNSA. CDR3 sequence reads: CASSHDLTSGRNEQFF. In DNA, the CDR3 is TGTGCCAGCAGCCACGATTTGACTAGCGGGAGAAACGAGCAGTTCTTC.

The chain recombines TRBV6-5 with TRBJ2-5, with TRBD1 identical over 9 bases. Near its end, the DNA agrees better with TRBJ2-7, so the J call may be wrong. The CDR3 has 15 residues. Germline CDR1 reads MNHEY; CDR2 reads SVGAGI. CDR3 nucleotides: TGTGCCAGCAGTTACGGGACAGGGACGGACTACGAGCAGTACTTC. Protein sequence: CASSYGTGTDYEQYF.

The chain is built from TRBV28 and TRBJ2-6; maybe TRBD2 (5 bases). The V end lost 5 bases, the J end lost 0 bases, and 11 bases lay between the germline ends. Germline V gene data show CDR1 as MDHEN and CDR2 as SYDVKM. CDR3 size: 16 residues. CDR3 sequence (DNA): TGTGCCAGCAGTATAGGACGGGGCTCTGGGGCCAACGTCCTGACTTTC. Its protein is CASSIGRGSGANVLTF.